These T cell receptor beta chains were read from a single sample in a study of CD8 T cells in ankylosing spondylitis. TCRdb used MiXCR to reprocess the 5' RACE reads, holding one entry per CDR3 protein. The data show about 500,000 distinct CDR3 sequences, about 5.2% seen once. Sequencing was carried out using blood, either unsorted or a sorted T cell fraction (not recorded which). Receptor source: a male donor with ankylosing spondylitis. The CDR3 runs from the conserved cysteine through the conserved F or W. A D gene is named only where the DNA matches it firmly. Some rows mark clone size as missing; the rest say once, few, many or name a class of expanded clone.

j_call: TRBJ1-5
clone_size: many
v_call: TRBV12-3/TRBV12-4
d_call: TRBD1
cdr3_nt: TGTGCCAGCAGCTGGACAGGGCGCAATCAGCCCCAGCATTTT
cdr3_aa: CASSWTGRNQPQHF

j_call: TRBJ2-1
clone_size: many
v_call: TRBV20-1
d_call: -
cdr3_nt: TGCAGTGCTAGGGGAAGGGCCAATGAGCAGTTCTTC
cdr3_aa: CSARGRANEQFF

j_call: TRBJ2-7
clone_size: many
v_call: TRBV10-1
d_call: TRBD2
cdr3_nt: TGCGCCAGCAGTGAAACTAGCGGATACTACGAGCAGTACTTC
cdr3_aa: CASSETSGYYEQYF

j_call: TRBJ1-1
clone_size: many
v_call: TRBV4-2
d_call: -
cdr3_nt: TGTGCCAGCACCTCAGCGGAGGCGGTGAACACTGAAGCTTTCTTT
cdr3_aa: CASTSAEAVNTEAFF

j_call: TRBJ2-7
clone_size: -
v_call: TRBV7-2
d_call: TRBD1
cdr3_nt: TGTGCCAGCAGCTCCGGACTTCTGGCCAGGGGGAAATACGAGCAGTACTTC
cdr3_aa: CASSSGLLARGKYEQYF

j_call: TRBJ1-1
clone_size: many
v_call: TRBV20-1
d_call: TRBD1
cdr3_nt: TGCAGTGGGAAGGGACAGGGGATAGTGAACACTGAAGCTTTCTTT
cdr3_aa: CSGKGQGIVNTEAFF

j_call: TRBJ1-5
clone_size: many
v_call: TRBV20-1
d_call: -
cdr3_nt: TGCAGTGCTAGAGATCCAAACAGGGGCAATCAGCCCCAGCATTTT
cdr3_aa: CSARDPNRGNQPQHF

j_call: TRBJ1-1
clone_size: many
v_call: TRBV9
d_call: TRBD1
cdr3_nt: TGTGCCAGCAACCCTGCGTCCAGGACAGGCACTGAAGCTTTCTTT
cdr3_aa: CASNPASRTGTEAFF

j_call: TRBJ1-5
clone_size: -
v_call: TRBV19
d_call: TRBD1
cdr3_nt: TGTGCCAGTAGCCCAGGGGGACCGAACAATCAGCCCCAGCATTTT
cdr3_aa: CASSPGGPNNQPQHF

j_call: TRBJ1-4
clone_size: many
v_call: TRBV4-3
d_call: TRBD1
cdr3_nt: TGCGCCAGCAGGCGGGGACAGAATGAGGGGGAAAAACTGTTTTTT
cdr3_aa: CASRRGQNEGEKLFF

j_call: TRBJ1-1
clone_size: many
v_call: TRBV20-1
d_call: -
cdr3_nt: TGCAGTGCTAGAGATAACAGGGTAACCTTAGCTCTCTTT
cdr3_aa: CSARDNRVTLALF

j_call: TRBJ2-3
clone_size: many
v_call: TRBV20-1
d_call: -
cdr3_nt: TGCAGTGCTGACATCTCAGATACGCAGTATTTT
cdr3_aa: CSADISDTQYF

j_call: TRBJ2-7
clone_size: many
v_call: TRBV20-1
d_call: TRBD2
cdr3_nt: TGCAGTGCTACGCGGGGGGCTCAGGACGAGCAGTACTTC
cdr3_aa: CSATRGAQDEQYF

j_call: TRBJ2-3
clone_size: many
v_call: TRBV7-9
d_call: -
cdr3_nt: TGTGCCAGCAGTTTGGGAATCACAGATACGCAGTATTTT
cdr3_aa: CASSLGITDTQYF

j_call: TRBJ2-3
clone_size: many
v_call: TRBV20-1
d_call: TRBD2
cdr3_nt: TGCAGACTAGCGGGAGGGCCAGAGACAGATACGCAGTATTTT
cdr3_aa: CRLAGGPETDTQYF

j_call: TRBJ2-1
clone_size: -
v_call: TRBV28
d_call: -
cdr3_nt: TGTGCCAGCAGTTTAGGGGCAGCCCGTTTGGATGAGCAGTTCTTC
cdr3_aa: CASSLGAARLDEQFF

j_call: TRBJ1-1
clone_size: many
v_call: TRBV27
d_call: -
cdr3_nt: TGTGCCAGCAGTTTGTCGGCAGGGTTGGTCACTGAAGCTTTCTTT
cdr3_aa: CASSLSAGLVTEAFF